This T cell receptor beta chain comes out of a study of regulatory T cells in long-lasting Graves disease. As to time point: persistent/refractory GD, antithyroid drugs over 5 years with positive TRAb. TCR sequences were obtained from RNA taken from PBMCs. According to the study, TCR beta libraries were built with iRepertoire HTBI primers and CDR3-region Arm-PCR. Via MiXCR, TCRdb re-called the multiplex PCR reads, giving one row per CDR3 protein. Of under 500,000 distinct CDR3 sequences in the sample, about 20% were seen once. The sample holds many counts of this clonotype. Trimming left V 10 bases short and J 7 bases short, with 16 bases between. Germline V lookup: CDR1 MDHEN, CDR2 SYDVKM. The CDR3 extends over 12 amino acids.

V usage is TRBV28 and J usage is TRBJ1-1; D not resolved. The TCR sequence derives from a female donor with Graves disease. This specimen was peripheral blood mononuclear cells (PBMCs), taken when the disease was refractory, from a patient treated with antithyroid drugs. The DNA of the CDR3 is TGTGCCACCACAGCGGGTGGACGTGAAGCTTTCTTT. Translation: CATTAGGREAFF. Based on the CDR3 plus reference TRBV28 and TRBJ1-1, the full variable domain is DVKVTQSSRYLVKRTGEKVFLECVQDMDHENMFWYRQDPGLGLRLIYFSYDVKMKEKGDIPEGYSVSREKKERFSLILESASTNQTSMYLCATTAGGREAFFGQGTRLTVV.